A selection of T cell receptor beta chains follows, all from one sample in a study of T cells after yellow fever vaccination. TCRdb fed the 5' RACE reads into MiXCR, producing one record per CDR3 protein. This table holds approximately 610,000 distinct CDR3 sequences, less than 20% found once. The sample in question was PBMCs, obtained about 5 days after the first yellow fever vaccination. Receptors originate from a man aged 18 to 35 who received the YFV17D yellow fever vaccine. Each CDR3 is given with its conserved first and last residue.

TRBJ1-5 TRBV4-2 CASSQEPVGQGHQPQHF
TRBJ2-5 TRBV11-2 CASSLSLAGGGFQETQYF
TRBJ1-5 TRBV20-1 CSTRGLDQPQHF
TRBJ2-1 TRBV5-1 CASSRTDNSYNEQFF
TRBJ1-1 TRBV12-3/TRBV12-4 CASSPRTARNTEAFF
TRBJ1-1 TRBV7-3 CASSLTGVSTEAFF
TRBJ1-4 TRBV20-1 CSARDRVGEREKLFF
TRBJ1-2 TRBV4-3 CASSQDSQGINYGYTF
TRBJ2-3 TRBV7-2 CASRLIGHTQYF
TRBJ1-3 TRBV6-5 CASSYSGSGPGNTIYF
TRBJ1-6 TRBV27 CASSQDPGGLRSPLHF
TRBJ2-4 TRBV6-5 CASSYGGTGGNIQYF
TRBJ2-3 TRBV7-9 CASSLDPRQGGRDTQYF
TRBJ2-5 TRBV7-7 CASSRVGQETQYF
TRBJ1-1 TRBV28 CASSLVGYRWEAFF
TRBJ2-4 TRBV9 CASSVALGAGMKNIQYF
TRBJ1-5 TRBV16 CASSQSGRGNQPQHF
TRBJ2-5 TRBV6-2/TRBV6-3 CARQKMGDGTEETQYF
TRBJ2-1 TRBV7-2 CASSARGEASLNEQFF
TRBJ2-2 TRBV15 CATQGSARNTGELFF
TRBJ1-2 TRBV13 CASRSQGGYGYTF
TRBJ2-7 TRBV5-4 CASSSTRLTSSYEQYF
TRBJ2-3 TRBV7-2 CASTFRNTDTQYF
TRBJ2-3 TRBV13 CASSPRLAGGADTQYF
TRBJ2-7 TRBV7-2 CASSFEGYEQYF
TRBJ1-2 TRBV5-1 CASSPGQGEEGYTF
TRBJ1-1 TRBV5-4 CASRLPGQGSPEAFF
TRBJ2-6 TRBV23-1 CASYGTGESGANVLTF
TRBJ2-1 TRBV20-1 CSAMGTGRGNEQFF
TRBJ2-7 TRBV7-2 CASSLGTSSYYEQYF
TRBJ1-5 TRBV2 CASSKEYSNQPQHF
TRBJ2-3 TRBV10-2 CASSGDHTQYF
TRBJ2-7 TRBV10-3 CVIREGPGEQYF
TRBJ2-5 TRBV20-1 CSARLQQETQYF
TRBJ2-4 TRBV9 CASSGRLEAAKNIQYF
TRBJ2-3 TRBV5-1 CASSLGLFSTDTQYF
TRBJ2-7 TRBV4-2 CASSQAGPYYEQYF
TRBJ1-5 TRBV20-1 CSAREGGESQPQHF
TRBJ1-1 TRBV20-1 CSARGTTPGAFF
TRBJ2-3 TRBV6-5 CASSYSGGNIDTQYF